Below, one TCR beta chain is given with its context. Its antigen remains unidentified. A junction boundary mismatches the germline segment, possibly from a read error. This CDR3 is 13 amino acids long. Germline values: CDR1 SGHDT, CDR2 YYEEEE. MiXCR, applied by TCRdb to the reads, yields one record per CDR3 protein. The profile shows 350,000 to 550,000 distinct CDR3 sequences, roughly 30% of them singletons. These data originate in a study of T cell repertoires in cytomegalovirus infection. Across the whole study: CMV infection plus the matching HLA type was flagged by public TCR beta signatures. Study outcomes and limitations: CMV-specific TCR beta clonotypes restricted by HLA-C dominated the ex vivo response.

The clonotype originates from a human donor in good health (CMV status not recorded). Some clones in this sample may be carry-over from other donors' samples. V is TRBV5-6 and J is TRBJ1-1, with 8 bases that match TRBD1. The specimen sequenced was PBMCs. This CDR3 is CASSWDRNAEAFF. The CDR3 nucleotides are TGTGCCAGCAGCTGGGACAGGAACGCTGAAGCTTTCTTT.